Following are 18 T cell receptor beta chains from one sample sequenced in a study of T-cell reconstitution after alpha-beta-depleted transplantation in children. The TCRbeta library incorporated unique molecular identifiers. Each CDR3 protein gets one entry after TCRdb re-called the PCR reads with MiXCR. The sample contains about 610,000 distinct CDR3 sequences, approximately 10% of which appear only once. Sequencing used PBMCs from the stem cell graft donor, obtained from the stem cell graft. The receptors here all came from a human donor who donated a stem cell graft to a child with acute myeloid leukemia.

The rearrangement links TRBV7-3 to TRBJ2-2; D remains unclear. The length of the CDR3 is 16 residues. V was pared by 0 bases and J by 4 bases, with 12 bases between. Germline V gives CDR1 SGHTA, CDR2 FQGTGA. CDR3 nucleotide sequence: TGTGCCAGCAGCTTAACCGGTGCACATACCACCGGGGAGCTGTTTTTT. Translated, it gives CASSLTGAHTTGELFF.

The table lists this clonotype with a few counts. The chain links TRBV5-5 to TRBJ2-1, with TRBD2 matching 8 bases. The CDR3 runs 16 residues. After removal of 2 bases from V and 9 bases from J, the junction contained 13 bases not matched to a gene. In germline, CDR1 is SGHKS, CDR2 YYEKEE (reference sequence). CDR3 amino acids: CASSFAPGLGLSEQFF. The CDR3 DNA is TGTGCCAGCAGCTTCGCCCCGGGACTAGGATTGAGTGAGCAGTTCTTC.

Many counts were recorded for this clonotype. This chain connects TRBV12-3 or TRBV12-4 to TRBJ2-1; D ambiguous. The CDR3 extends over 16 amino acids. Trimming took 5 bases from V and 2 from J, leaving 16 bases between them. CDR3 loop: CASSPPPGLTYNEQFF. DNA of the CDR3: TGTGCCAGCAGTCCGCCGCCAGGCCTCACCTACAATGAGCAGTTCTTC.

This clonotype was counted at least ten times. The chain links TRBV28 to TRBJ2-1; 10 bases align to TRBD2. Looked up from germline, CDR1 is MDHEN and CDR2 is SYDVKM. The CDR3 runs to 15 residues. The V gene end was trimmed by 6 bases and the J gene end by 8 bases; junction bases not matched to a gene: 10. As DNA, the CDR3 is TGTGCCAGCAGCCCTAGCGGGAGACATGAGGATGAGCAGTTCTTC. Protein sequence: CASSPSGRHEDEQFF. Using reference TRBV28 and TRBJ2-1 for the parts outside the CDR3, the full variable domain is DVKVTQSSRYLVKRTGEKVFLECVQDMDHENMFWYRQDPGLGLRLIYFSYDVKMKEKGDIPEGYSVSREKKERFSLILESASTNQTSMYLCASSPSGRHEDEQFFGPGTRLTVL.

There are a few counts of this clonotype. The J gene is TRBJ1-1, the V gene TRBV11-2, with 9 bases that match TRBD1. The V gene's germline CDR1 is SGHAT and CDR2 FQNNGV. The V and J ends lost 4 bases and 4 bases, in that order; junction bases with no gene match: 4. This CDR3 has 14 amino acids. The CDR3: CASSYRGLGTEAFF. The CDR3 nucleotides read TGTGCCAGCAGCTACAGGGGGCTGGGCACTGAAGCTTTCTTT.

The table lists this clonotype with a few counts. The V and J genes are TRBV30 and TRBJ2-7; weak D call: TRBD1 (6 bases). The CDR3 consists of 13 residues. Germline V lookup: CDR1 GTSNPN, CDR2 SVGIG (reference sequence). Trimming took off 2 bases at V and 6 bases at J, with 14 bases between the two ends. CDR3: CAWSQGPSSEQYF. The CDR3 bases are TGTGCCTGGAGTCAGGGGCCTAGTTCCGAGCAGTACTTC.

This clonotype was seen many times. This chain links TRBV9 with TRBJ2-5; possible D gene TRBD1, 5 bases. CDR3 size: 16 residues. Germline V CDR1 and CDR2: SGDLS, YYNGEE. Trimming shortened V by 4 bases and J by 1 base, and 17 bases separated the two germline ends. The CDR3 nucleotides are TGTGCCAGCAGCCCCCTGGAACAGGTCTTCCAAGAGACCCAGTACTTC. This sequence encodes CASSPLEQVFQETQYF.

This chain connects TRBV20-1 to TRBJ2-1, with unresolved D. Germline loops: CDR1 DFQATT, CDR2 SNEGSKA (reference sequence). The CDR3 totals 15 residues. V was pared by 1 base and J by 0 bases, with 10 bases between. CDR3 sequence: CSARGGESSYNEQFF. CDR3 sequence (DNA): TGCAGTGCTAGAGGCGGCGAAAGCTCCTACAATGAGCAGTTCTTC.

This clonotype was counted ten times or more. The J gene is TRBJ2-5, the V gene TRBV5-1, with 9 bases fitting TRBD2. The germline V gene encodes CDR1 SGHRS and CDR2 YFSETQ. The junction had 11 bases not matched to a gene; V was cut back by 4 bases and J by 10 bases. This CDR3 contains 14 residues. The CDR3 sequence is CASSAWTSEGDQYF. The CDR3 nucleotides read TGCGCCAGCAGCGCCTGGACTAGCGAGGGGGACCAGTACTTC.

There are many counts of this clonotype. This chain joins TRBV12-5 and TRBJ2-1; TRBD1 agrees at 7 bases. The CDR3 consists of 15 residues. Per germline, CDR1 LGHNT and CDR2 FRNRAP. With V trimmed by 1 base and J by 3 bases, 3 bases remained unmatched. The CDR3 spells CASGLGQGYYNEQFF. CDR3 coding DNA: TGTGCTAGTGGTTTGGGACAGGGATACTACAATGAGCAGTTCTTC.

This clonotype was observed a handful of times. The V gene is TRBV3-1, the J gene TRBJ2-5, with D hard to call. This CDR3 has 15 residues. Looked up from germline, CDR1 is LGHDT and CDR2 is YNNKEL (reference sequence). Trimming removed 3 bases from V and 5 bases from J, with 16 bases in between. This CDR3 reads CASSHSPQRLETQYF. The CDR3 DNA reads TGTGCCAGCAGCCACTCCCCCCAGCGACTTGAGACCCAGTACTTC.

This clonotype was detected once. The chain employs TRBV19 and TRBJ2-7, with D possibly being TRBD1 (5 bases). The V gene lost 6 bases and the J gene lost 1 base, with 25 bases spanning the gap. The CDR3 consists of 18 residues. CDR1 LNHDA and CDR2 SQIVND come from the germline V gene (reference sequence). The DNA of the CDR3 is TGTGCCAGTAGCAAAAAGGGTGGGGCTGACGGTATATCCTACGAGCAGTACTTC. Encoded protein: CASSKKGGADGISYEQYF.

This sequence joins TRBV20-1 and TRBJ2-1; D is possibly TRBD2 (7 bases). CDR3 size: 16 residues. From germline, CDR1 is DFQATT and CDR2 SNEGSKA (reference sequence). V lost 6 bases to trimming and J lost 5 bases, with 23 bases between them. The CDR3 protein is CSAGQPGLLVHNEQFF. Here the CDR3 DNA reads TGCAGTGCCGGACAGCCGGGACTACTAGTACACAATGAGCAGTTCTTC.

V is TRBV6-2 or TRBV6-3 and J is TRBJ2-1; D may be TRBD2 (5 bases). The germline CDR1 and CDR2 sequences are MNHEY and SVGEGT. Between the trimmed V and J ends, which lost 2 bases and 0 bases, there was a span of 14 bases. This CDR3 has 17 residues. CDR3 DNA sequence: TGTGCCAGCAGTTACCGAGGTAGCGCTCGCTCCTACAATGAGCAGTTCTTC. Encoded protein: CASSYRGSARSYNEQFF.

J is TRBJ1-1 and V is TRBV15, with D possibly TRBD1 on 6 matching bases. The CDR3 extends over 15 amino acids. Trimming stripped 0 bases from V and 4 bases from J, with 12 bases between. Per the germline V gene, CDR1 is LNHNV and CDR2 is YYDKDF (reference sequence). CDR3 coding DNA: TGTGCCACCAGCAGAGATTCGGGGGCCAGCACTGAAGCTTTCTTT. Protein: CATSRDSGASTEAFF.

V is TRBV6-5 and J is TRBJ1-3, with TRBD1 matching over 7 bases. The germline gives CDR1 MNHEY, CDR2 SVGAGI. The V and J ends lost 0 bases and 4 bases, in that order; junction bases with no gene match: 12. This CDR3 has 18 residues. Here the CDR3 DNA reads TGTGCCAGCAGTTACTCTGGTCTACAGGGGACGCCCGGAAACACCATATATTTT. This translates into CASSYSGLQGTPGNTIYF.

This clonotype has a handful of counts. This chain connects TRBV27 to TRBJ2-1; no clear D gene. Germline CDR1 and CDR2: MNHEY and SMNVEV (reference sequence). The length of the CDR3 is 16 residues. V dropped 5 bases and J dropped 2 bases, with 16 bases sitting between them. CDR3 loop: CASSTPSRIPYNEQFF. As DNA, the CDR3 is TGTGCCAGCAGTACCCCCTCGCGTATACCCTACAATGAGCAGTTCTTC.

This clonotype showed up many times. V is TRBV29-1 and J is TRBJ1-2; D is unclear. Deletions cut 7 bases from V and 5 bases from J, with 23 bases between. CDR3 length equals 15 residues. From germline, CDR1 is SQVTM and CDR2 ANQGSEA. CDR3 sequence (DNA): TGCAGCGGGAGAGATAGGGCCAACGGGAAGTATGGCTACACCTTC. It specifies CSGRDRANGKYGYTF.